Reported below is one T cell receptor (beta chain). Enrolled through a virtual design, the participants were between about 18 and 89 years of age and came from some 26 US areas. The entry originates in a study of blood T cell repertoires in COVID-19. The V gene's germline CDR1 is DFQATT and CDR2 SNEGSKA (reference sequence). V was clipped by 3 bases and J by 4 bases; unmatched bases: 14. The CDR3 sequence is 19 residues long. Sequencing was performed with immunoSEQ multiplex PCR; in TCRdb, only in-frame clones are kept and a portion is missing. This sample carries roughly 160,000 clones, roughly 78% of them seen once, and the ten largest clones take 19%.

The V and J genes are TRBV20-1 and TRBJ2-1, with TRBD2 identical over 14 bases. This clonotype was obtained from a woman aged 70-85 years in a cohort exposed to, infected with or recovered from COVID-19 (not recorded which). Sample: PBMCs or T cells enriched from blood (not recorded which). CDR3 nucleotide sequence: TGCAGTGCTAGTGGCGTGGGACTAGCGGGAGTAAATGGATACAATGAGCAGTTCTTC. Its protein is CSASGVGLAGVNGYNEQFF.